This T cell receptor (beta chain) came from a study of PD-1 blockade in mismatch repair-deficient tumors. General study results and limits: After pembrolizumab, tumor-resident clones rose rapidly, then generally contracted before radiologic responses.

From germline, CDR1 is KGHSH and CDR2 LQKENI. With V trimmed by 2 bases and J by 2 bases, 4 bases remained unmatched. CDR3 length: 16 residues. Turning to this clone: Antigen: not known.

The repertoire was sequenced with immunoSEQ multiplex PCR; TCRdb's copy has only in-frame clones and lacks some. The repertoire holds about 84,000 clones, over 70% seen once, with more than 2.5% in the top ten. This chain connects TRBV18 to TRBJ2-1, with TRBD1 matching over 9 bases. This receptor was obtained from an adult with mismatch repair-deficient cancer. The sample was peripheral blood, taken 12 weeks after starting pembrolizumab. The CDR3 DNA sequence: TGTGCCAGCTCACCAGGGACAGGGATTACCTACAATGAGCAGTTCTTC. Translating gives CASSPGTGITYNEQFF.